This is a list of T cell receptor beta chains from one sample in a study of graft-versus-host responses after intestinal transplantation. Clones were read by immunoSEQ multiplex PCR, and TCRdb kept only the in-frame ones, dropping some. The table lists several thousand clones, around 30% of them singletons. Sequencing used alloreactive CD8+ T cells from a mixed lymphocyte reaction culture, obtained before intestinal transplant. The receptors stem from a human patient who received an intestinal transplant. Both conserved end residues are part of each CDR3. Fields, in order: V gene, D gene, J gene, clone size, CDR3 length, CDR3 protein, CDR3 DNA. The D gene is left open where the match is weak. The size of a clone is reported for some rows only, either as once, few or many, or as a class for expanded clones.

v_gene: TRBV21-1
d_gene: NA
j_gene: TRBJ2-7
abundance: once
len: 16
CDR3aa: CASSNLEGQGASEQYF
CDR3nt: TGTGCCAGCAGCAATTTAGAGGGACAGGGGGCGAGCGAGCAGTACTTC

v_gene: TRBV27
d_gene: TRBD1
j_gene: TRBJ2-7
abundance: NA
len: 14
CDR3aa: CASSSSGTGSEQYF
CDR3nt: TGTGCCAGCAGTTCCTCCGGGACAGGGTCCGAGCAGTACTTC

v_gene: TRBV4-3
d_gene: TRBD1
j_gene: TRBJ1-2
abundance: few
len: 16
CDR3aa: CASSQGGTGIYYGYTF
CDR3nt: TGCGCCAGCAGCCAAGGGGGGACAGGTATTTACTATGGCTACACCTTC

v_gene: TRBV27
d_gene: TRBD1
j_gene: TRBJ2-7
abundance: few
len: 12
CDR3aa: CASSFRGYEQYF
CDR3nt: TGTGCCAGCAGTTTCAGGGGGTACGAGCAGTACTTC

v_gene: TRBV4-1
d_gene: NA
j_gene: TRBJ2-7
abundance: NA
len: 13
CDR3aa: CASSHGGSYEQYF
CDR3nt: TGCGCCAGCAGCCACGGGGGCTCCTACGAGCAGTACTTC

v_gene: TRBV2
d_gene: TRBD2
j_gene: TRBJ2-3
abundance: NA
len: 14
CDR3aa: CASNSGISTDTQYF
CDR3nt: TGTGCCAGCAATAGCGGGATTAGCACAGATACGCAGTATTTT

v_gene: TRBV27
d_gene: NA
j_gene: TRBJ2-1
abundance: NA
len: 16
CDR3aa: CASSPGGGPTYNEQFF
CDR3nt: TGTGCCAGCAGTCCGGGCGGGGGCCCAACCTACAATGAGCAGTTCTTC

v_gene: TRBV4-1
d_gene: NA
j_gene: TRBJ2-4
abundance: NA
len: 18
CDR3aa: CASSQARTGTLLKNIQYF
CDR3nt: TGCGCCAGCAGCCAAGCTCGTACAGGGACCCTATTAAAAAACATTCAGTACTTC

v_gene: TRBV5-6
d_gene: TRBD1
j_gene: TRBJ2-7
abundance: NA
len: 14
CDR3aa: CASSLGTGAYEQYF
CDR3nt: TGTGCCAGCAGCTTGGGGACAGGGGCCTACGAGCAGTACTTC

v_gene: TRBV9
d_gene: NA
j_gene: TRBJ2-7
abundance: NA
len: 15
CDR3aa: CASSVATRGDYEQYF
CDR3nt: TGTGCCAGCAGCGTAGCTACCAGGGGTGACTACGAGCAGTACTTC

v_gene: TRBV6-5
d_gene: TRBD2
j_gene: TRBJ2-3
abundance: NA
len: 15
CDR3aa: CASSYASGGTDTQYF
CDR3nt: TGTGCCAGCAGTTACGCTAGCGGGGGCACAGATACGCAGTATTTT

v_gene: TRBV19
d_gene: TRBD1
j_gene: TRBJ2-7
abundance: NA
len: 14
CDR3aa: CASSIGTGYYEQYF
CDR3nt: TGTGCCAGTAGTATCGGGACAGGATATTACGAGCAGTACTTC

v_gene: TRBV4-2
d_gene: NA
j_gene: TRBJ2-4
abundance: NA
len: 15
CDR3aa: CASSQDSNRWNIQYF
CDR3nt: TGTGCCAGCAGCCAAGATAGTAACAGGTGGAACATTCAGTACTTC

v_gene: TRBV6-1
d_gene: NA
j_gene: TRBJ2-7
abundance: NA
len: 14
CDR3aa: CASSWAQGSYEQYF
CDR3nt: TGTGCCAGCAGTTGGGCTCAGGGCTCCTACGAGCAGTACTTC

v_gene: TRBV7-2
d_gene: NA
j_gene: TRBJ1-4
abundance: NA
len: 13
CDR3aa: CASSFMGGEKLFF
CDR3nt: TGTGCCAGCAGCTTTATGGGAGGAGAAAAACTGTTTTTT

v_gene: TRBV4-3
d_gene: TRBD2
j_gene: TRBJ2-7
abundance: NA
len: 18
CDR3aa: CASSQEVEFLAATYEQYF
CDR3nt: TGCGCCAGCAGCCAAGAGGTAGAGTTCCTAGCGGCTACCTACGAGCAGTACTTC

v_gene: TRBV30
d_gene: TRBD1
j_gene: TRBJ2-1
abundance: NA
len: 12
CDR3aa: CAWSPAGTGKFF
CDR3nt: TGTGCCTGGAGTCCCGCCGGGACAGGGAAGTTCTTC